What follows are 22 T cell receptor beta chains derived from one specimen sequenced in a study of PD-1 blockade in mismatch repair-deficient tumors. Assay used: immunoSEQ multiplex PCR; TCRdb lists only in-frame clones, some missing. The sample records 85,000 to 130,000 clones, 82% being singletons. The specimen was peripheral blood, collected approximately 35 weeks after starting pembrolizumab. These receptors were collected from an adult with mismatch repair-deficient cancer.

The chain has TRBV19 and TRBJ2-7; 11 bases match TRBD1. This CDR3 region has 13 residues. Germline assignment: CDR1 LNHDA and CDR2 SQIVND (reference sequence). The trim removed 6 bases at V and 5 bases at J, leaving 3 bases unmatched. The CDR3 loop reads CASRGQGEDEQYF. DNA of the CDR3: TGTGCCAGTAGGGGACAGGGGGAGGACGAGCAGTACTTC.

The chain employs TRBV6-5 and TRBJ2-7, with TRBD2 matching 7 bases. Germline CDR1 and CDR2: MNHEY and SVGAGI. This CDR3 region has 16 residues. V was clipped by 3 bases and J by 2 bases; unmatched bases: 10. The chain's CDR3 is CASSYLGGRVTYEQYF. The CDR3 DNA sequence: TGTGCCAGCAGTTATCTGGGCGGGAGAGTCACCTACGAGCAGTACTTC.

V gene TRBV5-1 combines with J gene TRBJ2-1; 7 bases are shared with TRBD2. Germline V gene lookup returns CDR1 SGHRS and CDR2 YFSETQ. CDR3 length equals 14 residues. The V segment lost 0 bases and the J segment 7 bases; nucleotides outside the gene matches: 4. The CDR3 DNA reads as TGCGCCAGCAGCTTGGTCGGCGGGAGTAATGAGCAGTTCTTC. This gives the protein CASSLVGGSNEQFF. The full variable domain, with the rest looked up from reference TRBV5-1 and TRBJ2-1, is KAGVTQTPRYLIKTRGQQVTLSCSPISGHRSVSWYQQTPGQGLQFLFEYFSETQRNKGNFPGRFSGRQFSNSRSEMNVSTLELGDSALYLCASSLVGGSNEQFFGPGTRLTVL.

The J gene is TRBJ1-5, the V gene TRBV4-3; perhaps TRBD1 as D (6 bases). V was shortened by 3 bases and J by 1 base, with 13 bases between the two germline ends. CDR3 size: 16 residues. Per the germline V gene, CDR1 is LGHNA and CDR2 is YSLEER. CDR3 DNA: TGCGCCAGCAGCCAGACCAAGGGGGGGAGCAATCAGCCCCAGCATTTT. Translated: CASSQTKGGSNQPQHF.

V and J are TRBV5-6 and TRBJ2-2, with 11 bases that match TRBD1. V trimming: 3 bases; J trimming: 3 bases; junction bases outside the gene matches: 1. This CDR3 contains 15 residues. Germline V gene lookup returns CDR1 SGHDT and CDR2 YYEEEE. The CDR3 loop reads CASSWDRGDTGELFF. The CDR3 region has the DNA TGTGCCAGCAGCTGGGACAGGGGGGACACCGGGGAGCTGTTTTTT.

In its sample, this clone was seen a few times. The gene calls are TRBV29-1 and TRBJ2-5; TRBD2 aligns across 7 bases. J was trimmed by 4 bases and V by 4 bases; bases with no gene match: 0. This CDR3 spans 11 amino acids. From germline, CDR1 is SQVTM and CDR2 ANQGSEA. Here the CDR3 DNA reads TGCAGCGTTGGGGAGGGAGAGACCCAGTACTTC. Translation: CSVGEGETQYF.

The table lists this clone with a count of one. This chain connects TRBV7-8 to TRBJ1-5; D is perhaps TRBD1 (6 bases). Per germline, CDR1 SGHVS and CDR2 FQNEAQ. Trimming stripped 4 bases from V and 3 bases from J, with 13 bases between. This CDR3 region has 15 residues. CDR3 region: CASSSWQGINQPQHF. The CDR3 DNA sequence: TGTGCCAGCAGCTCGTGGCAGGGGATCAATCAGCCCCAGCATTTT.

In its sample, this clone was seen a few times. This sequence joins TRBV18 and TRBJ2-5; 11 nucleotides align to TRBD1. With 3 bases clipped from V and 4 bases from J, the junction kept 4 bases outside the gene matches. The CDR3 is made up of 15 amino acids. Germline CDR1 KGHSH, CDR2 LQKENI. The CDR3 sequence: CASSPTGTGGETQYF. The CDR3 nucleotides read TGTGCCAGCTCACCCACCGGGACAGGGGGAGAGACCCAGTACTTC.

This chain joins TRBV7-6 and TRBJ2-5; tentatively, D is TRBD1 or TRBD2 (7 bases each). The ends were cut back, 1 base at V and 5 bases at J, with 14 bases in the middle. The length of the CDR3 is 15 residues. Germline-derived CDR1 and CDR2 are SGHVS and FNYEAQ. In DNA form, the CDR3 reads TGTGCCAGCAGCTTAGGAGCAGGGGGGGGTGAGACCCAGTACTTC. This gives the protein CASSLGAGGGETQYF.

The J gene is TRBJ2-1, the V gene TRBV25-1; 8 positions agree with TRBD2. Germline CDR1 and CDR2: MGHDK and SYGVNS. The V gene end was trimmed by 5 bases and the J gene end by 5 bases; junction bases not matched to a gene: 11. This CDR3 spans 16 amino acids. The CDR3 DNA reads TGTGCCAGCAGTCAGACGGGAGGGCCTCGAGACAATGAGCAGTTCTTC. It yields the protein CASSQTGGPRDNEQFF.

In nucleotides, the CDR3 is TGTGCCAGCAGCCTAGGGACTTCCCAAGCTAATGAGCAGTTCTTC. It encodes CASSLGTSQANEQFF. This chain connects TRBV7-6 to TRBJ2-1, with D perhaps matching TRBD2 (6 bases). The CDR3 loop spans 15 amino acids. Germline lookup yields CDR1 SGHVS and CDR2 FNYEAQ. Trimming cost V 5 bases and J 7 bases, with 18 bases left between them.

This clone was detected only a few times. The chain carries TRBV2 and TRBJ1-1; weak D call: TRBD1 (6 bases). The V end was cut by 3 bases, the J end by 9 bases, with 11 bases between. From germline, CDR1 is SNHLY and CDR2 FYNNEI. This CDR3 comprises 12 residues. CDR3 residues: CASSDRGGKAFF. The CDR3 nucleotides are TGTGCCAGCAGTGACAGGGGCGGGAAAGCTTTCTTT. Drawing the rest from reference TRBV2 and TRBJ1-1, the complete variable domain is EPEVTQTPSHQVTQMGQEVILRCVPISNHLYFYWYRQILGQKVEFLVSFYNNEISEKSEIFDDQFSVERPDGSNFTLKIRSTKLEDSAMYFCASSDRGGKAFFGQGTRLTVV.

The chain employs TRBV7-2 and TRBJ2-7; D is perhaps TRBD1 (6 bases). The CDR3 totals 12 residues. Between the trimmed V and J ends, which lost 6 bases and 4 bases, there was a span of 10 bases. Germline lookup yields CDR1 SGHTA and CDR2 FQGNSA. CDR3 amino acids: CASSLQGYEQYF. CDR3 nucleotides: TGTGCCAGCAGTCTGCAGGGGTACGAGCAGTACTTC.

The chain has TRBV2 and TRBJ1-2, with unresolved D. V was trimmed by 2 bases and J by 0 bases, leaving 10 bases between them. Germline CDR1 reads SNHLY; CDR2 reads FYNNEI. The CDR3 covers 15 residues. The CDR3 coding sequence is TGTGCCAGCAGTGAATTATGGCGGACTAACTATGGCTACACCTTC. Its protein is CASSELWRTNYGYTF.

The chain employs TRBV4-1 and TRBJ2-4; possibly TRBD2 for D (6 bases). Trimming removed 4 bases from V and 7 bases from J, with 8 bases in between. The length of the CDR3 is 12 residues. Germline CDR1 MGHRA, CDR2 YSYEKL. CDR3 sequence reads: CASSLEGNIQYF. CDR3 DNA sequence: TGCGCCAGCAGCCTGGAGGGTAACATTCAGTACTTC.

The gene calls are TRBV14 and TRBJ2-2; D is possibly TRBD2 (6 bases). The CDR3 runs 17 residues. The germline V gene encodes CDR1 SGHDN and CDR2 FVKESK. V was cut by 1 base and J by 0 bases, with 12 bases left in between. CDR3 DNA sequence: TGTGCCAGCAGCCAAGTGGCCAGCGGGCCGAACACCGGGGAGCTGTTTTTT. Protein product: CASSQVASGPNTGELFF.

This clone has a handful of counts. At the DNA level, this CDR3 is encoded by other sequences in the same sample as well. V is TRBV19 and J is TRBJ2-7; 7 nucleotides line up with TRBD1. CDR3 length equals 13 residues. V lost 6 bases, J lost 3 bases, and 5 bases stayed unmatched. Looked up from germline, CDR1 is LNHDA and CDR2 is SQIVND (reference sequence). As DNA, the CDR3 is TGTGCCAGTAGCTCCGGGACAGTCTACGAGCAGTACTTC. Its translation: CASSSGTVYEQYF.

The rearrangement joins TRBV19 to TRBJ2-3, with 10 bases identical to TRBD2. The CDR3 is made up of 14 amino acids. Trimming removed 7 bases from V and 0 bases from J; junction bases left unmatched: 1. Germline loops: CDR1 LNHDA, CDR2 SQIVND (reference sequence). The CDR3 protein is CASKREGSTDTQYF. CDR3 coding DNA: TGTGCCAGTAAGCGGGAGGGTAGCACAGATACGCAGTATTTT.

This chain uses TRBV5-1 with TRBJ2-2; TRBD1 is a possible D gene (6 bases). This CDR3 contains 17 residues. The V gene lost 1 base and the J gene lost 7 bases, with 20 bases spanning the gap. The germline V gene encodes CDR1 SGHRS and CDR2 YFSETQ. CDR3 residues: CASSLQPGTSVSGELFF. The CDR3 nucleotides are TGCGCCAGCAGCTTGCAACCCGGGACATCCGTGAGCGGGGAGCTGTTTTTT.

Here the CDR3 reads CASSLTNRADTQYF. The CDR3 nucleotides are TGTGCCAGCAGCTTAACGAATCGGGCAGATACGCAGTATTTT. The chain carries TRBV7-3 and TRBJ2-3; D not resolved. CDR3 size: 14 residues. Germline CDR1 and CDR2: SGHTA and FQGTGA. With 0 bases removed from V and 4 bases from J, the gap between germline ends came to 8 bases.

CDR3 DNA: TGTGCCAGCAGCGGAAACTTAGATACGCAGTATTTT. Amino acids: CASSGNLDTQYF. The chain employs TRBV27 and TRBJ2-3; no clear D gene. CDR1 is MNHEY and CDR2 is SMNVEV in the germline V gene (reference sequence). The CDR3 loop spans 12 amino acids. The V gene lost 6 bases and the J gene lost 5 bases, with 9 bases spanning the gap.

This clone was seen a single time. The chain has TRBV7-2 and TRBJ2-7; D is unresolved. Between the trimmed V and J ends, which lost 1 base and 3 bases, there was a span of 4 bases. The CDR3 sequence is 12 residues long. Germline V gene lookup returns CDR1 SGHTA and CDR2 FQGNSA. CDR3 sequence reads: CASSLDHYEQYF. CDR3 in DNA: TGTGCCAGCAGCTTAGACCACTACGAGCAGTACTTC.